The 17 T cell receptor beta chains in this list originate from one sample, sequenced in a study of post-analysis software for immune sequencing data. Points from the study as a whole: Roughly 5 TRBV segments occurring more often in patients than controls included TRBV5-6, TRBV5-1 and TRBV20-1.

Which antigens these TCRs recognize remains unknown. Presence of unique molecular identifiers characterized the TCR beta cDNA libraries. TCRdb reprocessed the PCR reads with MiXCR, giving one entry per CDR3 protein. The table records some 690,000 distinct CDR3 sequences, roughly 27% of them present only once. Sequenced material: blood. These TCRs come from a girl aged 5-17 years with multiple sclerosis.

This clonotype was detected a few times. This chain joins TRBV28 and TRBJ2-5; D may be TRBD2 (5 bases). This CDR3 comprises 15 residues. Trimming cost V 5 bases and J 2 bases, with 15 bases left between them. Germline values: CDR1 MDHEN, CDR2 SYDVKM. The CDR3 protein is CASSQIARRQETQYF. The CDR3 nucleotides read TGTGCCAGCAGTCAGATAGCGAGAAGGCAAGAGACCCAGTACTTC. The entire variable domain, with the rest obtained from reference TRBV28 and TRBJ2-5, is as follows: DVKVTQSSRYLVKRTGEKVFLECVQDMDHENMFWYRQDPGLGLRLIYFSYDVKMKEKGDIPEGYSVSREKKERFSLILESASTNQTSMYLCASSQIARRQETQYFGPGTRLLVL.

The chain couples TRBV7-8 to TRBJ1-1; a weak D match, TRBD1 (6 bases). The CDR3 spans 16 residues. V was pared by 5 bases and J by 1 base, with 17 bases between. Germline V CDR1 and CDR2: SGHVS, FQNEAQ. The CDR3 is CASSVLSGTRNTEAFF. CDR3 DNA sequence: TGTGCCAGCAGCGTGCTGTCCGGGACACGGAACACTGAAGCTTTCTTT.

The chain carries TRBV20-1 and TRBJ1-2; unclear D gene. Trimming pared 6 bases from V and 4 bases from J, leaving 18 bases between. CDR1 is DFQATT and CDR2 is SNEGSKA in the germline V gene (reference sequence). The CDR3 loop spans 14 amino acids. The CDR3 sequence: CSALLAIGIYGYTF. The CDR3 DNA reads TGCAGTGCCCTGTTGGCGATTGGAATCTATGGCTACACCTTC.

The chain carries TRBV10-3 and TRBJ2-5; D not certain. Trimming cost V 4 bases and J 3 bases, with 3 bases left between them. Germline values: CDR1 ENHRY, CDR2 SYGVKD. This CDR3 comprises 11 residues. CDR3 loop: CAISAKETQYF. In nucleotides, the CDR3 is TGTGCCATCAGTGCCAAAGAGACCCAGTACTTC.

The table lists this clonotype with many counts. The chain links TRBV3-1 to TRBJ1-2; 9 nucleotides agree with TRBD1. Trimming at V came to 1 base and at J to 4 bases, leaving 10 bases not matched to a gene. Germline V gives CDR1 LGHDT, CDR2 YNNKEL (reference sequence). This CDR3 has 17 amino acids. The CDR3 DNA is TGTGCCAGCAGCCAAGCGGGACCGGGACAGGGAGGCTATGGCTACACCTTC. Translation gives CASSQAGPGQGGYGYTF.

This clonotype was picked up many times. The CDR3 bases are TGCAGCGTACGGTACCAAGAGACCCAGTACTTC. This sequence encodes CSVRYQETQYF. The chain combines TRBV29-1 with TRBJ2-5, with D uncertain. This CDR3 comprises 11 residues. The germline V gene encodes CDR1 SQVTM and CDR2 ANQGSEA. V was clipped by 6 bases and J by 0 bases, with 5 bases between them.

This clonotype was detected only a few times. The rearrangement links TRBV5-6 to TRBJ1-2; D not resolved. The CDR3 consists of 15 residues. Trimming removed 2 bases from V and 3 bases from J, with 14 bases in between. Germline-derived CDR1 and CDR2 are SGHDT and YYEEEE. The DNA for the CDR3 is TGTGCCAGCAGCTTTAGCGTCAGAGCGTACTATGGCTACACCTTC. This translates into CASSFSVRAYYGYTF.

Concerning this clonotype itself: It may be a read error: a sequence one base away is much more abundant. The CDR3 spells CASSYPTTAEGGRLYEQYF. CDR3 nucleotides: TGTGCCAGCAGTTACCCAACAACGGCGGAAGGGGGTCGGTTGTACGAGCAGTACTTC. The genes are TRBV6-2 or TRBV6-3 and TRBJ2-7, with D perhaps matching TRBD1 (6 bases). V was pared by 2 bases and J by 4 bases, with 27 bases between. This CDR3 has 19 amino acids. Germline V lookup: CDR1 MNHEY, CDR2 SVGEGT.

The J gene is TRBJ2-3, the V gene TRBV4-3, with a possible D match to TRBD1 (5 bases). Trimming removed 1 base from V and 4 bases from J, with 27 bases in between. Germline-derived CDR1 and CDR2 are LGHNA and YSLEER. The CDR3 has 20 amino acids. The CDR3 here is CASSQVRLPRGRDRADTQYF. In DNA form, the CDR3 reads TGCGCCAGCAGCCAAGTGCGGCTCCCACGAGGCAGGGATCGGGCAGATACGCAGTATTTT.

The J gene is TRBJ2-5, the V gene TRBV5-1; TRBD2 agrees at 7 bases. Germline V gene sequence: CDR1 SGHRS, CDR2 YFSETQ. This CDR3 is built from 15 residues. After removal of 5 bases from V and 4 bases from J, the junction contained 11 bases not matched to a gene. The CDR3 region has the DNA TGCGCCAGCAGTTCGTCGGGGGGATACGGAGAGACCCAGTACTTC. This sequence encodes CASSSSGGYGETQYF. Combining the CDR3 with reference TRBV5-1 and TRBJ2-5 gives the whole variable domain KAGVTQTPRYLIKTRGQQVTLSCSPISGHRSVSWYQQTPGQGLQFLFEYFSETQRNKGNFPGRFSGRQFSNSRSEMNVSTLELGDSALYLCASSSSGGYGETQYFGPGTRLLVL.

For this clonotype: A much bigger clone sits one base away, suggesting this may be a read error. Since no conserved phenylalanine or tryptophan closes the CDR3, a read error is the likely cause. The chain recombines TRBV11-2 with TRBJ2-7; unclear D gene. This CDR3 is built from 12 residues. V lost 4 bases and J lost 0, with 4 bases in between. The V gene's germline CDR1 is SGHAT and CDR2 FQNNGV. The CDR3 is CASSSTSYEQYL. The CDR3, as DNA: TGTGCCAGCAGCTCGACCTCCTACGAGCAGTACTTA.

Only a few counts were recorded for this clonotype. V is TRBV5-6 and J is TRBJ2-5, with TRBD1 matching 7 bases. The germline V gene has CDR1 SGHDT and CDR2 YYEEEE. V shed 2 bases, J shed 0 bases, and the junction held 7 bases outside the gene matches. There are 16 residues in the CDR3. The CDR3 coding sequence is TGTGCCAGCAGCTTCAGGGGGATCCTGTACCAAGAGACCCAGTACTTC. It encodes CASSFRGILYQETQYF.

The chain has TRBV2 and TRBJ2-4, with 8 bases that match TRBD1. Germline-derived CDR1 and CDR2 are SNHLY and FYNNEI. The CDR3 is 15 residues long. The junction had 6 bases not matched to a gene; V was cut back by 6 bases and J by 2 bases. CDR3 loop: CASRGTGRSKNIQYF. CDR3 bases: TGTGCCAGCAGAGGGACAGGAAGGTCCAAAAACATTCAGTACTTC.

A note on this clonotype: At one end the junction does not follow the germline gene, possibly because of a read error. The V call is TRBV12-3 or TRBV12-4, the J call TRBJ2-1, with 11 bases matching TRBD2. The CDR3 is 15 amino acids. The DNA of the CDR3 is TGTGTCAGCAGCCAAATAGCGGGGGGGCCCTATGAGCAGTTCTTC. Amino acids: CVSSQIAGGPYEQFF.

The rearrangement links TRBV29-1 to TRBJ2-3; possibly TRBD1 for D (6 bases). The CDR3 spans 15 residues. The germline V gene encodes CDR1 SQVTM and CDR2 ANQGSEA. V lost 2 bases and J lost 2, with 14 bases in between. The CDR3 region has the DNA TGCAGCGTTGAAATGCGAGGGGGTATCACAGATACGCAGTATTTT. It translates to CSVEMRGGITDTQYF.

This clonotype was found a few times. This chain connects TRBV6-5 to TRBJ2-5; no reliable D call. CDR3 size: 14 residues. Trimming cost V 2 bases and J 4 bases, with 11 bases left between them. CDR1 is MNHEY, CDR2 SVGAGI, per germline. This chain's CDR3 is CASSYRRFGETQYF. The CDR3 nucleotides are TGTGCCAGCAGTTACCGTAGGTTTGGAGAGACCCAGTACTTC.

The V gene is TRBV9, the J gene TRBJ2-1; tentative D call: TRBD1 (5 bases). Germline V gene data show CDR1 as SGDLS and CDR2 as YYNGEE. Trimming removed 0 bases from V and 5 bases from J, with 12 bases in between. The CDR3 contains 15 residues. CDR3 loop: CASSVDQGTDNEQFF. CDR3 nucleotides: TGTGCCAGCAGCGTAGACCAGGGTACTGACAATGAGCAGTTCTTC.